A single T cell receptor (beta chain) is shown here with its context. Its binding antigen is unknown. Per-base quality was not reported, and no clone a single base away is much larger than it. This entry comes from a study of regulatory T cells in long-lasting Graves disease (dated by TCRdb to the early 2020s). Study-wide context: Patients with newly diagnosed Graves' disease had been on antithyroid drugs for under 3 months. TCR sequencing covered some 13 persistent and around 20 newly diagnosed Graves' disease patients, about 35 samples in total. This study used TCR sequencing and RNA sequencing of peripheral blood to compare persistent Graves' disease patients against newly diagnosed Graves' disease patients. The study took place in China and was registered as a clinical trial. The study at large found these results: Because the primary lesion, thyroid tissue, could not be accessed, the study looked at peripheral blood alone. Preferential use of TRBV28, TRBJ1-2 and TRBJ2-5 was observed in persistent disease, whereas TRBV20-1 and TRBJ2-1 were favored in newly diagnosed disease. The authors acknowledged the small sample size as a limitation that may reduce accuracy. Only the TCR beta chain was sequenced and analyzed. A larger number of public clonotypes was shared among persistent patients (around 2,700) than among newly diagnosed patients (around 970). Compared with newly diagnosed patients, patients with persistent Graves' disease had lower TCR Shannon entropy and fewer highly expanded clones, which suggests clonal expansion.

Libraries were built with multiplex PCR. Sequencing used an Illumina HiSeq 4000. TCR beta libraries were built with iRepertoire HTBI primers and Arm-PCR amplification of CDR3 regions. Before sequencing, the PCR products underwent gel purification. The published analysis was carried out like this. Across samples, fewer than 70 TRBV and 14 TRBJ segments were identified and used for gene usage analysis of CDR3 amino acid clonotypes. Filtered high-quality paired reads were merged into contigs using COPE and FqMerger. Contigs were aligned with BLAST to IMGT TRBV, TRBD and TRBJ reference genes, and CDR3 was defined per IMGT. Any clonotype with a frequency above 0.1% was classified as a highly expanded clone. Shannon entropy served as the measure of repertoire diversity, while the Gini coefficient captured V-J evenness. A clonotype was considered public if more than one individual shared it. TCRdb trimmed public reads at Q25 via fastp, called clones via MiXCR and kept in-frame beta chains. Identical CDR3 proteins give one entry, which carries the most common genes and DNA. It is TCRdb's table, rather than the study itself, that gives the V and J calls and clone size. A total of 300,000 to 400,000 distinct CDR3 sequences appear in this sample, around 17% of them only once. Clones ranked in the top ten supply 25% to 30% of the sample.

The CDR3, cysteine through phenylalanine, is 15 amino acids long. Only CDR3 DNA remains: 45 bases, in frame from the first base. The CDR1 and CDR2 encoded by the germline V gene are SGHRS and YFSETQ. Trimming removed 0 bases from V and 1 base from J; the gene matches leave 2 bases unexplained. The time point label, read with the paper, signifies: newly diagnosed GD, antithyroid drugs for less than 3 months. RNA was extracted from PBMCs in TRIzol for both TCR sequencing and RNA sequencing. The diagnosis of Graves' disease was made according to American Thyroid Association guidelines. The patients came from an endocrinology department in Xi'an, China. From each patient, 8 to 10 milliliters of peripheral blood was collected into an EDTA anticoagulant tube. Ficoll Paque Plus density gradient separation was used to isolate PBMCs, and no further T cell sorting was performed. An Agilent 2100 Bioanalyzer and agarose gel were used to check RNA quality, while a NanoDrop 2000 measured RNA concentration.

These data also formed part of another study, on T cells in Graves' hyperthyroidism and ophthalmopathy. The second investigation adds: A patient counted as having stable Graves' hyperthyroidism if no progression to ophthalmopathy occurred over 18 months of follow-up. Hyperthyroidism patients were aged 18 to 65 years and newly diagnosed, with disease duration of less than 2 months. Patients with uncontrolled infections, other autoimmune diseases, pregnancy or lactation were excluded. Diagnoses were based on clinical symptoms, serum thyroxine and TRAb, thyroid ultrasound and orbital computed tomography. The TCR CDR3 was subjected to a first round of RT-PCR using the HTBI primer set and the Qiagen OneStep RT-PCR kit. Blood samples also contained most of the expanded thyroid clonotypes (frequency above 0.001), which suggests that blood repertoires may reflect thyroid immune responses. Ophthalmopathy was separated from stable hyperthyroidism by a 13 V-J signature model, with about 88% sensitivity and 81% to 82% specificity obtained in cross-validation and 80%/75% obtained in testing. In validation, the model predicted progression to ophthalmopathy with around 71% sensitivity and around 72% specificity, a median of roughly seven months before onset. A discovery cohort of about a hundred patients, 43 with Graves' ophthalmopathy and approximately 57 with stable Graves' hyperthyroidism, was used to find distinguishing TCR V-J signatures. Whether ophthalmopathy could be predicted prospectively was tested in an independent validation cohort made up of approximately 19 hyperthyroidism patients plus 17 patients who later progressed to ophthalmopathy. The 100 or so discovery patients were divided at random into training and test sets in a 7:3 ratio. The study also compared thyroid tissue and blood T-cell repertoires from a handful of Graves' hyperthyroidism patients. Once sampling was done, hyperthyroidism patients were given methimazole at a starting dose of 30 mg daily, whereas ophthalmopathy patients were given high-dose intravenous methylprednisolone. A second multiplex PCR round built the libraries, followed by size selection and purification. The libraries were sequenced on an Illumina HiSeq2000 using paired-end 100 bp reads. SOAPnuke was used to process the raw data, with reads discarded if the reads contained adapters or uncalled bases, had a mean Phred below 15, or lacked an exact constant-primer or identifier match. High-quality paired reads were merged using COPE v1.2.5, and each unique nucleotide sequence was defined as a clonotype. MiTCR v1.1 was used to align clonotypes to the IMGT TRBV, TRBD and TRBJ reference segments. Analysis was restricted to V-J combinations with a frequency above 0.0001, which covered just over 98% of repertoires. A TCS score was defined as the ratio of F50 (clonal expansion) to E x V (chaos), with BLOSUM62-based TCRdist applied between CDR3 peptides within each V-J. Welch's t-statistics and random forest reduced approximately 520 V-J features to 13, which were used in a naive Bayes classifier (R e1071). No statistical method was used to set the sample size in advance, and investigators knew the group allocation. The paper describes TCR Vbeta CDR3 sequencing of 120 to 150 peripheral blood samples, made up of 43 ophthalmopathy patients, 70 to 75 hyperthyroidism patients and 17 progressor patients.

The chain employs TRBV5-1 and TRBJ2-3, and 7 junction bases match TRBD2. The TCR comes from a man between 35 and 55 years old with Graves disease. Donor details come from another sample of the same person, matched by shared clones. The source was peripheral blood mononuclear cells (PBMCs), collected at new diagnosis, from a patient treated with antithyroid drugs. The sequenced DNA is TGCGCCAGCAGCTTGGCTGGGGGGGGCACAGATACGCAGTATTTT. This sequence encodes CASSLAGGGTDTQYF.